There are a few counts of the clone carrying this TCR beta chain. Using its own MiXCR run on the 5' RACE reads, TCRdb lists one record per CDR3 protein. The sample comprises tens of thousands of distinct CDR3 sequences, 10% to 15% of which are singletons, and 4.6% rests with the top ten. This specimen belongs to a study of spatial heterogeneity in lung cancer. As for time point: sample taken at primary tumor resection. The input material, whole RNA from tumor, nontumor lung or frozen PBMC, was sequenced unsorted. Trimming left V 4 bases short and J 5 bases short, with 14 bases between. Germline V gene lookup returns CDR1 DFQATT and CDR2 SNEGSKA (reference sequence). This CDR3 comprises 13 residues.

The sample was PBMCs, taken at surgery. J is TRBJ1-1 and V is TRBV20-1; D unclear. This receptor was identified in a male donor with early-stage non-small cell lung cancer. CDR3 region: CSAKPLTSTEAFF. CDR3 DNA: TGCAGTGCTAAGCCCCTTACTTCGACTGAAGCTTTCTTT.